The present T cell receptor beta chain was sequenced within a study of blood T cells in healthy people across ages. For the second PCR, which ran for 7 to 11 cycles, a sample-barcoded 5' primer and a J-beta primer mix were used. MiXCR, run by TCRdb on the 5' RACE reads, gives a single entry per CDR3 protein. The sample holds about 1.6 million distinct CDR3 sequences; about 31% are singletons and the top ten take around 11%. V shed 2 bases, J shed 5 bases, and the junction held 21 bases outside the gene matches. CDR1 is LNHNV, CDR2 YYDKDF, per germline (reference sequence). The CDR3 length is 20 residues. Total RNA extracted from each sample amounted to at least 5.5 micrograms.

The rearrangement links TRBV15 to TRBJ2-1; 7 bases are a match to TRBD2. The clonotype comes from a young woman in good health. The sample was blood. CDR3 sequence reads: CATSRPPGLGAGLQNNEQFF. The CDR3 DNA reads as TGTGCCACCAGCAGACCCCCTGGGTTAGGAGCGGGGCTTCAAAACAATGAGCAGTTCTTC.